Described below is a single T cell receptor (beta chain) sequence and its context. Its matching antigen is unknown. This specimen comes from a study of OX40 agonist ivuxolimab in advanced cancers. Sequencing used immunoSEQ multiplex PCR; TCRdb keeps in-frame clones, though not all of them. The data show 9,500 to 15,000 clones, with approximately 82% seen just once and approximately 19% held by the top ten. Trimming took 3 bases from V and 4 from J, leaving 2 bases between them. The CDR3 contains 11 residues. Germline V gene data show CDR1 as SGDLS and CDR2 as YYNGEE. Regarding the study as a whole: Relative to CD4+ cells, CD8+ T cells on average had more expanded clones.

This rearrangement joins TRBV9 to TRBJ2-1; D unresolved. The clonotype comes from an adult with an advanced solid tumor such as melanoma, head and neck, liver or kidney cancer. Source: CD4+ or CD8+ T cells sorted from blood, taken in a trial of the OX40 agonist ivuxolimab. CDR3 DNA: TGTGCCAGCAGCGGGTACAATGAGCAGTTCTTC. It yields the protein CASSGYNEQFF.